The 5 T cell receptor beta chains below come from one sample, sequenced in a study of T cells in women clearing cervical HPV infection. TCRdb's table, derived via immunoSEQ multiplex PCR, lists solely in-frame clones and lacks some. This sample's clone table lists 25,000 to 35,000 clones. Sequencing was carried out using blood buffy coat. The source of these receptors is a woman aged 18 to 75 with a cervical HPV16 infection that either progressed to CIN3+ or cleared (not recorded which).

Worth noting for this clone: The read comes to an end 3 residues before the CDR3 does, leaving the germline J gene to fill in the end. Other DNA variants within this sample encode the same CDR3. The chain is built from TRBV2 and TRBJ1-3, with 7 bases fitting TRBD1. With V trimmed by 7 bases and J by 2 bases, 5 bases remained unmatched. The CDR3 loop spans 14 amino acids. From germline, CDR1 is SNHLY and CDR2 FYNNEI. The chain's CDR3 is CASMIDRAGNTIYF. The DNA read from the CDR3 is TGTGCCAGCATGATAGACAGGGCTGGAAACACC.

As to this clone: The read ends 3 residues shy of where the CDR3 ends; the end is completed using the germline J gene. This rearrangement joins TRBV6-1 to TRBJ1-6, with D hard to call. Germline loops: CDR1 MNHNS, CDR2 SASEGT. The V end lost 2 bases, the J end lost 7 bases, and 12 bases lay between the germline ends. CDR3 length: 15 residues. CDR3 DNA, as far as it was read: TGTGCCAGCAGTGAAATGAAAGGACTGAATTCACCC. Amino acid sequence: CASSEMKGLNSP. Given in full, the CDR3 is CASSEMKGLNSPLHF.

On this clone itself: The CDR3 goes on 3 residues after the read ends, and that part is filled in from the germline J gene. The chain links TRBV5-1 to TRBJ1-1, with TRBD1 matching 8 bases. The CDR3 length is 13 residues. V was clipped by 2 bases and J by 6 bases; unmatched bases: 3. Germline CDR1 SGHRS, CDR2 YFSETQ. The CDR3 DNA, read in part, is TGCGCCAGCAGCTTTCCGACAGGGGCTGAA. It encodes CASSFPTGAE. The entire CDR3 protein is CASSFPTGAEAFF.

Worth noting for this clone: The missing CDR3 end, 3 residues past where the read stops, is filled in from the germline J gene. The J gene is TRBJ2-5, the V gene TRBV12-5, with D perhaps matching TRBD2 (5 bases). The V gene lost 0 bases and the J gene lost 1 base, with 12 bases spanning the gap. The CDR3 consists of 16 residues. Germline lookup yields CDR1 LGHNT and CDR2 FRNRAP. The CDR3 bases that were read are TGTGCTAGTGGTTTGGTAGAGGGTGCGCCCCAAGAGACC. Translating gives CASGLVEGAPQET. The CDR3 in its entirety is CASGLVEGAPQETQYF.

Details on this clone: Read sequence stops 3 residues before the CDR3 end, and the germline J gene provides the missing end. The chain recombines TRBV20-1 with TRBJ2-1; weak D call: TRBD2 (6 bases). Deletions cut 5 bases from V and 8 bases from J, with 19 bases between. This CDR3 is 14 amino acids long. The germline V gene encodes CDR1 DFQATT and CDR2 SNEGSKA (reference sequence). The part of the CDR3 DNA that was read is TGCAGTGCTTCCCCGGCGAGGGGACTCGATGAG. This gives the protein CSASPARGLDE. The full CDR3 is CSASPARGLDEQFF.